The rows below give T cell receptor beta chains drawn from one sample of a study of blood T cell repertoires in COVID-19. The data were produced by immunoSEQ multiplex PCR, yet TCRdb's version contains in-frame clones alone and is incomplete. The sample has about 110,000 clones, just under 90% seen once; the top ten hold around 1.2%. Material for sequencing was peripheral blood. The receptors come from a human donor in a cohort sampled during active COVID-19. Each CDR3 is given without its conserved first and last residue.

v_call,j_call,cdr3_length,cdr3_aa
TRBV5-6,TRBJ2-7,15,ASSPGVLAGSSYEQY
TRBV9,TRBJ1-3,12,ASSEGYSGNTIY
TRBV11-3,TRBJ2-4,14,ASSLVGGNSRNIQY
TRBV11-3,TRBJ2-1,13,ASSPRGREGREQF
TRBV9,TRBJ2-7,11,ASSAGYSYEQY
TRBV28,TRBJ2-7,13,ASSVPGQGSYEQY
TRBV4-1,TRBJ1-4,16,ASSQTGWGGATNEKLF
TRBV5-8,TRBJ2-4,11,ASSSGRSNIQY
TRBV5-5,TRBJ2-7,11,ASSSTAFYEQY
TRBV5-1,TRBJ2-5,13,ASSKGLAGGETQY
TRBV19,TRBJ2-2,13,ASSTGLARTGELF
TRBV25-1,TRBJ1-2,14,ASSHSLQGMLHGYT
TRBV6-5,TRBJ2-7,12,ASSLSSPPYEQY
TRBV15,TRBJ1-1,13,ATSRGRGSNTEAF
TRBV9,TRBJ1-2,12,ASSVGDRNYGYT
TRBV18,TRBJ2-5,10,ASSPEAETQY
TRBV4-1,TRBJ1-2,11,ASSQAGYYGYT
TRBV4-2,TRBJ2-1,14,ASSPVGLAAVNEQF
TRBV3-1/TRBV3-2,TRBJ1-6,10,ASSQANSPLH
TRBV7-9,TRBJ2-2,14,ASSLATGGGTGELF
TRBV6-6,TRBJ2-7,17,ASSRATKTGTGNAYEQY
TRBV7-3,TRBJ2-1,12,ASSLAPSGNEQF
TRBV3-1/TRBV3-2,TRBJ1-2,19,ASSQRPGLNRVGKDNYGYT
TRBV12-3/TRBV12-4,TRBJ2-1,11,ASHLFGDNEQF
TRBV6-2/TRBV6-3,TRBJ2-5,11,ASSGTGGETQY
TRBV27,TRBJ1-2,11,ASSHDRNYGYT
TRBV2,TRBJ2-5,12,ASSVWDRLETQY
TRBV9,TRBJ2-5,13,ASSVGGRGQETQY
TRBV4-3,TRBJ2-3,14,ASSQGRRQGTDTQY
TRBV5-5,TRBJ2-4,14,ASSWGETKAKNIQY
TRBV9,TRBJ1-6,14,ASSEPPEIYNSPLH
TRBV10-3,TRBJ2-7,9,AISTGYEQY
TRBV6-1,TRBJ2-3,12,ASSEGQATHTQY
TRBV7-2,TRBJ2-7,14,ASSLAPSGSTYEQY
TRBV29-1,TRBJ1-1,11,SSTKTANTEAF
TRBV5-1,TRBJ2-5,12,ASSFQAGEETQY
TRBV11-2,TRBJ1-2,12,ASSYTGTGYGYT
TRBV20-1,TRBJ1-3,9,SASWPPGIY
TRBV7-9,TRBJ1-1,10,ASSSSNTEAF
TRBV5-1,TRBJ1-1,13,ASSLVRGYNTEAF
TRBV4-2,TRBJ1-1,12,ASSQDLLNTEAF
TRBV27,TRBJ2-7,12,ASSPRVHRYEQY
TRBV2,TRBJ1-4,10,ASKQDNEKLF
TRBV19,TRBJ2-2,13,AARRDRGTAGELF
TRBV5-8,TRBJ2-1,17,ASSLMGLAGGSSYNEQF